This is a list of T cell receptor beta chains from one sample in a study of response to subunit inactivated influenza vaccine. MiXCR, applied by TCRdb to the RT-PCR reads, yields one record per CDR3 protein. The table shows hundreds of thousands of distinct CDR3 sequences, with less than 15% occurring only once. Sequences were derived from PBMCs from blood, sampled less than 15 days before vaccination. The source is a man aged 50-59 years who received an inactivated influenza vaccine. The CDR3 runs from the conserved cysteine through the conserved F or W. D genes are given only for firm matches. Not all rows give a size; the values are once, few, many and, for expanded clones, a class.

>TRBJ1-1|many|TRBV29-1|TRBD1|11
CSVADRGEAFF
TGCAGCGTTGCGGACAGGGGGGAAGCTTTCTTT
>TRBJ1-6|-|TRBV11-2|TRBD1|16
CASSLADRGLGSPLHF
TGTGCCAGCAGCTTAGCAGACAGGGGGCTGGGTTCACCCCTCCACTTT
>TRBJ2-1|-|TRBV12-3/TRBV12-4|-|16
CASRQMGRASGNEQFF
TGTGCCTCACGACAGATGGGGCGGGCCTCTGGTAATGAGCAGTTCTTC
>TRBJ2-2|few|TRBV3-1|TRBD2|19
CASSQDLLAGEMNTGELFF
TGTGCCAGCAGCCAAGATCTGCTAGCGGGGGAGATGAACACCGGGGAGCTGTTTTTT
>TRBJ1-2|few|TRBV20-1|-|15
CSARDVRRGAVGYTF
TGCAGTGCTAGAGATGTGAGGAGGGGAGCGGTTGGCTACACCTTC
>TRBJ1-1|-|TRBV12-3/TRBV12-4|-|13
CASSGIGNTEAFF
TGTGCCAGCAGTGGGATCGGGAACACTGAAGCTTTCTTT
>TRBJ2-2|-|TRBV5-5|TRBD1|15
CVSSLVGQGSGELFF
TGTGTCAGCAGCTTGGTCGGACAGGGAAGCGGGGAGCTGTTTTTT
>TRBJ2-7|-|TRBV6-1|TRBD2|14
CASSSRGGGYEQYF
TGTGCCAGCAGTAGCCGGGGGGGTGGCTACGAGCAGTACTTC
>TRBJ1-1|few|TRBV5-1|TRBD1|14
CASRSQGANTEAFF
TGCGCCAGCAGGTCACAGGGGGCTAACACTGAAGCTTTCTTT
>TRBJ2-1|few|TRBV24-1|-|14
CATSDASAHNEQFF
TGTGCCACCAGTGATGCTAGCGCACACAATGAGCAGTTCTTC
>TRBJ2-7|few|TRBV11-2|TRBD1|16
CASSPSQYRGAHEQYF
TGTGCCAGCAGCCCATCTCAGTACAGGGGCGCGCACGAGCAGTACTTC
>TRBJ2-3|few|TRBV5-1|TRBD1|17
CASSSRPGTGSTDTQYF
TGCGCCAGCAGCTCCCGCCCCGGGACAGGGAGCACAGATACGCAGTATTTT
>TRBJ2-1|-|TRBV20-1|TRBD2|14
CSAAGLAGVREQFF
TGCAGTGCGGCTGGACTAGCGGGGGTTCGTGAGCAGTTCTTC